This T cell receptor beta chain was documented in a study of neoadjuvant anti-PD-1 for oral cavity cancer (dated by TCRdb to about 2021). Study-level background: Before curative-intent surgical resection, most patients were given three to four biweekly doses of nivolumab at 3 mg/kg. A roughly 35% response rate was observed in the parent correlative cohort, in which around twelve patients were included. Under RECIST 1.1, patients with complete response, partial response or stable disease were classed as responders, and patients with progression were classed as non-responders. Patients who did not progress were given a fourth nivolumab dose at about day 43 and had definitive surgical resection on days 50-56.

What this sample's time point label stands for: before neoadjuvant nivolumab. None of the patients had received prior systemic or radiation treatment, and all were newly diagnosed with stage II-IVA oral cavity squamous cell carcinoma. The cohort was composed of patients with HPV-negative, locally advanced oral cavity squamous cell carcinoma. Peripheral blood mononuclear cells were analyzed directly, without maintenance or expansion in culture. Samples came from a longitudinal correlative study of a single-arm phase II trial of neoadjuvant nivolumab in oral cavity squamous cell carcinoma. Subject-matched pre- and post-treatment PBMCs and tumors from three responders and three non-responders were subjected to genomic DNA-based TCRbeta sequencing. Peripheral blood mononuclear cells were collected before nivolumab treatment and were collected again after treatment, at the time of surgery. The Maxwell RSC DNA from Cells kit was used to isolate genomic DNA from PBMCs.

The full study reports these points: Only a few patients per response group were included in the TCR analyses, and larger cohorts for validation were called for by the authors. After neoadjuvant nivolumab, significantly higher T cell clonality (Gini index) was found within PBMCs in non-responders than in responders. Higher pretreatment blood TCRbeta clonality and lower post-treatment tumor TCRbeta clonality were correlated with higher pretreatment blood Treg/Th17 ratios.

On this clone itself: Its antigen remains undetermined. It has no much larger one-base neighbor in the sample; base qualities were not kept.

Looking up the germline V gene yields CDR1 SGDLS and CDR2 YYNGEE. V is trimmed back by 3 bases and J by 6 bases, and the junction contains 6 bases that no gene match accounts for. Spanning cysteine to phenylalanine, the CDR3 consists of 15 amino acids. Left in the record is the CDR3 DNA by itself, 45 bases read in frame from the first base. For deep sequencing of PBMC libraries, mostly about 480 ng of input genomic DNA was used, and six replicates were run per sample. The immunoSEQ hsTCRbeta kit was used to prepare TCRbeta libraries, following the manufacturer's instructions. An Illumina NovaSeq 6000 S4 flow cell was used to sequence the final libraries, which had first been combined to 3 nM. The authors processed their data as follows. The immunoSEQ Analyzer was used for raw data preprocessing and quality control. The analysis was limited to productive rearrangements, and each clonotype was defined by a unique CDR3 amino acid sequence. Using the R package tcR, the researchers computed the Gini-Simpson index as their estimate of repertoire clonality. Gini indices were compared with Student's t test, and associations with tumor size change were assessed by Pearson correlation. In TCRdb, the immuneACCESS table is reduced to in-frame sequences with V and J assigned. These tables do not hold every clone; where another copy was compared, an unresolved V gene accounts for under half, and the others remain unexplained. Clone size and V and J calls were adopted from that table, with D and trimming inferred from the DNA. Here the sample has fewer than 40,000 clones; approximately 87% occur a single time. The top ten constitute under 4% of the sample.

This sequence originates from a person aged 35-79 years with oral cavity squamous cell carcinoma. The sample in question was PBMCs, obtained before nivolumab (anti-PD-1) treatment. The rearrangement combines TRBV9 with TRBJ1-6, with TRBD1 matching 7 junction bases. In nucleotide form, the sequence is TGTGCCAGCAGCGCGACAGGGATGTCTAATTCACCCCTCCACTTT. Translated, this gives CASSATGMSNSPLHF.